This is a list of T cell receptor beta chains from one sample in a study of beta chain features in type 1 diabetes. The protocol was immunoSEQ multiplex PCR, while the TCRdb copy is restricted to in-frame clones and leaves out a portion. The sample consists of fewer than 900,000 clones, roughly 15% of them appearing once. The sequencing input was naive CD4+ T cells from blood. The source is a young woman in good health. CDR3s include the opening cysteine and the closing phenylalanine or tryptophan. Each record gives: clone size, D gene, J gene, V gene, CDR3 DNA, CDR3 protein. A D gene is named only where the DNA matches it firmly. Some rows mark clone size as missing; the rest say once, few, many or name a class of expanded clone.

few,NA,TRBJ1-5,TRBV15,TGTGCCACCAGCAGAGATTATAGCAGTAGCAATCAGCCCCAGCATTTT,CATSRDYSSSNQPQHF
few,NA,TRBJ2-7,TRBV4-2,TGTGCCAGCAGCCAAACTGGTTGGAGGAGCGAGCAGTACTTC,CASSQTGWRSEQYF
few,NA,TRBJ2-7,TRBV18,TGTGCCAGCTCACCGCCCGACCTCTACGAGCAGTACTTC,CASSPPDLYEQYF
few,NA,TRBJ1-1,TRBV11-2,TGTGCCAGCAGCTTCGGTTTGAACACTGAAGCTTTCTTT,CASSFGLNTEAFF
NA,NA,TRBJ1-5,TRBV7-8,TGTGCCAGCAGCTTATATGAGACAGGTATCACCGGCAGCAATCAGCCCCAGCATTTT,CASSLYETGITGSNQPQHF
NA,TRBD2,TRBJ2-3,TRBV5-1,TGCGCCAGCAGCGAACTAGCGGGGGATACGCAGTATTTT,CASSELAGDTQYF
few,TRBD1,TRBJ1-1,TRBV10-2,TGCGCCAGCAGCTCAACCGACCCGGGACAGTTGAACACTGAAGCTTTCTTT,CASSSTDPGQLNTEAFF
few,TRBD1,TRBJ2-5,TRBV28,TGTGCCAGCAGTGATACAGGGGGCGCGGAGACCCAGTACTTC,CASSDTGGAETQYF
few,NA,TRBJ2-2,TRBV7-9,TGTGCCAGCAGTCTAGGTTGGCAGCGCACCGGGGAGCTGTTTTTT,CASSLGWQRTGELFF
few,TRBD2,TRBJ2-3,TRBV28,TGTGCCAGCAGTTTAGGGGCTAGCGGAAGCACAGATACGCAGTATTTT,CASSLGASGSTDTQYF
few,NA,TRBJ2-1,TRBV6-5,TGTGCCAGCACCCAACGGGCGCTCTTC,CASTQRALF
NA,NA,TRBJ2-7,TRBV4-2,TGTGCCAGCACCCTCGGGACTCCCGGGGTATTTTCCTACGAGCAGTACTTC,CASTLGTPGVFSYEQYF
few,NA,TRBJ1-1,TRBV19,TGTGCCTCCTATGGAAACACTGAAGCTTTCTTT,CASYGNTEAFF
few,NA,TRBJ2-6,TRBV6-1,TGTGCCAGCAACCCCTTAGGGGCGGGGGCCAACGTCCTGACTTTC,CASNPLGAGANVLTF